This T cell receptor beta chain was recorded in a study of OX40 agonist ivuxolimab in advanced cancers. The overall study: The study gave patients intravenous ivuxolimab at 0.01 to 10 mg/kg every 2 weeks.

Germline trimming cut 6 bases from V and 7 bases from J; bases unmatched to any gene: 8. CDR3 length: 15 amino acids. Per germline, CDR1 SNHLY and CDR2 FYNNEI. Clones were sequenced by immunoSEQ multiplex PCR, and TCRdb holds only the in-frame ones, with some missing. The data contain around 7,000 clones, 70% to 80% of them singletons. In its sample, this clone was seen a few times. This TCR came from an adult with an advanced solid tumor such as melanoma, head and neck, liver or kidney cancer. The sample consisted of CD4+ or CD8+ T cells sorted from blood, taken in a trial of the OX40 agonist ivuxolimab. This chain joins TRBV2 and TRBJ2-1; 11 positions match TRBD2. As DNA, the CDR3 is TGTGCCAGCAGGATAGCGGGGGGGCCGGGGAATGAGCAGTTCTTC. This encodes CASRIAGGPGNEQFF.